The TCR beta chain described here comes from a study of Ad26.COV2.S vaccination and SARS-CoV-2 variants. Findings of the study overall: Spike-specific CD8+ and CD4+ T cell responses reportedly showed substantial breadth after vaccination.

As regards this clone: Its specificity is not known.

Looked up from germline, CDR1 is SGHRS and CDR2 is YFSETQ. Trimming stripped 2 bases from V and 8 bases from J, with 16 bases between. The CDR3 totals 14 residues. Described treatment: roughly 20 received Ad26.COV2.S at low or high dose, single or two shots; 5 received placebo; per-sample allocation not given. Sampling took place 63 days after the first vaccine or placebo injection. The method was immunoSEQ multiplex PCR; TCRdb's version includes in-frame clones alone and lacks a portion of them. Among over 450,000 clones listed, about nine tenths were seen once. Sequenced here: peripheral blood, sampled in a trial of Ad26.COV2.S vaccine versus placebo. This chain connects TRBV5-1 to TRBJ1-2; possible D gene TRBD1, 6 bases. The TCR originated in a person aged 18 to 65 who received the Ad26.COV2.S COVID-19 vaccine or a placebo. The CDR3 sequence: CASSFGGGTRGYTF. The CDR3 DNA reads TGCGCCAGCAGCTTTGGAGGGGGGACTAGGGGCTACACCTTC.